This is a list of T cell receptor beta chains from one sample in a study of cytomegalovirus exposure and HLA in healthy donors. Here immunoSEQ multiplex PCR was the method, and the copy in TCRdb shows in-frame clones only, minus some. The sample carries approximately 150,000 clones, 75% to 80% recorded once. Sequencing used PBMCs. These receptors came from a male donor in good health and CMV-seronegative. Each CDR3 is given with its conserved first and last residue. A D gene is named only where the DNA matches it firmly. Clone size is given for some rows only: seen once, a few or many times, or a class if the clone is expanded.

cdr3_aa: CASSPGDSNQPQHF; cdr3_nt: TGTGCCAGCTCACCGGGAGATAGCAATCAGCCCCAGCATTTT; d_call: NA; v_call: TRBV18; clone_size: NA; j_call: TRBJ1-5; cdr3_length: 14
cdr3_aa: CASSYSNRDTYEQYF; cdr3_nt: TGTGCCAGCAGTTACTCGAACAGGGATACCTACGAGCAGTACTTC; d_call: NA; v_call: TRBV6-6; clone_size: NA; j_call: TRBJ2-7; cdr3_length: 15
cdr3_aa: CASSRSGGQSSTDTQYF; cdr3_nt: TGTGCCAGCAGCCGAAGCGGAGGACAGTCTAGCACAGATACGCAGTATTTT; d_call: NA; v_call: TRBV5-4; clone_size: NA; j_call: TRBJ2-3; cdr3_length: 17
cdr3_aa: CASSTDRANYGYTF; cdr3_nt: TGTGCCAGTAGTACGGACAGGGCGAACTATGGCTACACCTTC; d_call: TRBD1; v_call: TRBV19; clone_size: NA; j_call: TRBJ1-2; cdr3_length: 14
cdr3_aa: CASSPDGYSQETQYF; cdr3_nt: TGTGCCAGCAGCCCAGACGGCTACAGCCAAGAGACCCAGTACTTC; d_call: NA; v_call: TRBV7-3; clone_size: NA; j_call: TRBJ2-5; cdr3_length: 15
cdr3_aa: CASSVGGTGGYRDEQYF; cdr3_nt: TGTGCCAGCAGCGTAGGCGGGACAGGGGGTTATCGTGACGAGCAGTACTTC; d_call: TRBD1; v_call: TRBV9; clone_size: NA; j_call: TRBJ2-7; cdr3_length: 17
cdr3_aa: CASSESSGRPQQYF; cdr3_nt: TGTGCCAGCAGTGAATCGTCAGGTCGACCTCAGCAGTACTTC; d_call: NA; v_call: TRBV6-1; clone_size: once; j_call: TRBJ2-7; cdr3_length: 14
cdr3_aa: CAWSKRWAQVSQEAFF; cdr3_nt: TGTGCCTGGAGTAAACGGTGGGCCCAAGTATCGCAAGAAGCTTTCTTT; d_call: NA; v_call: TRBV30; clone_size: NA; j_call: TRBJ1-1; cdr3_length: 16
cdr3_aa: CASSVGGGGEAFF; cdr3_nt: TGTGCCAGCAGCGTAGGAGGGGGGGGTGAAGCTTTCTTT; d_call: NA; v_call: TRBV9; clone_size: NA; j_call: TRBJ1-1; cdr3_length: 13
cdr3_aa: CSVEVFKKLFF; cdr3_nt: TGCAGCGTTGAAGTGTTTAAAAAACTGTTTTTT; d_call: NA; v_call: TRBV29-1; clone_size: once; j_call: TRBJ1-4; cdr3_length: 11
cdr3_aa: CASSSSLGPDTQYF; cdr3_nt: TGTGCCAGCAGCTCGTCTCTTGGCCCCGATACGCAGTATTTT; d_call: NA; v_call: TRBV11-2; clone_size: few; j_call: TRBJ2-3; cdr3_length: 14
cdr3_aa: CASSLGRDNEQFF; cdr3_nt: TGTGCCAGCAGCTTAGGGAGAGACAATGAGCAGTTCTTC; d_call: NA; v_call: TRBV11-3; clone_size: NA; j_call: TRBJ2-1; cdr3_length: 13
cdr3_aa: CASSFRGSGNTGELFF; cdr3_nt: TGTGCCAGCAGCTTTCGGGGGTCAGGCAACACCGGGGAGCTGTTTTTT; d_call: NA; v_call: TRBV7-2; clone_size: NA; j_call: TRBJ2-2; cdr3_length: 16
cdr3_aa: CATLNRGRSYGYTF; cdr3_nt: TGTGCCACTTTAAACAGGGGGCGAAGCTATGGCTACACCTTC; d_call: TRBD1; v_call: TRBV19; clone_size: NA; j_call: TRBJ1-2; cdr3_length: 14
cdr3_aa: CASSYSTGRTEAFF; cdr3_nt: TGTGCCAGCAGTTACTCGACGGGGAGGACTGAAGCTTTCTTT; d_call: NA; v_call: TRBV6-6; clone_size: few; j_call: TRBJ1-1; cdr3_length: 14
cdr3_aa: CASRGGASNQPQHF; cdr3_nt: TGTGCCAGCAGGGGGGGGGCTAGCAATCAGCCCCAGCATTTT; d_call: NA; v_call: TRBV2; clone_size: NA; j_call: TRBJ1-5; cdr3_length: 14
cdr3_aa: CASSLPRGVGGEQYF; cdr3_nt: TGTGCCAGCTCACTACCTCGGGGCGTGGGGGGCGAGCAGTACTTC; d_call: NA; v_call: TRBV18; clone_size: NA; j_call: TRBJ2-7; cdr3_length: 15
cdr3_aa: CASSLGAATNEKLFF; cdr3_nt: TGTGCCAGCAGCTTGGGGGCCGCAACTAATGAAAAACTGTTTTTT; d_call: NA; v_call: TRBV5-5; clone_size: NA; j_call: TRBJ1-4; cdr3_length: 15
cdr3_aa: CASSLYAGFSYEQYF; cdr3_nt: TGTGCCAGCAGCTTGTACGCGGGCTTCTCCTACGAGCAGTACTTC; d_call: NA; v_call: TRBV7-2; clone_size: NA; j_call: TRBJ2-7; cdr3_length: 15
cdr3_aa: CAWSEGVRPAGNEQFF; cdr3_nt: TGTGCCTGGAGTGAAGGAGTCCGCCCCGCCGGCAATGAGCAGTTCTTC; d_call: NA; v_call: TRBV30; clone_size: NA; j_call: TRBJ2-1; cdr3_length: 16
cdr3_aa: CSVITGGAGNQPQHF; cdr3_nt: TGCAGCGTAATCACAGGGGGCGCAGGCAATCAGCCCCAGCATTTT; d_call: TRBD1; v_call: TRBV29-1; clone_size: NA; j_call: TRBJ1-5; cdr3_length: 15
cdr3_aa: CASSLAPKNEQFF; cdr3_nt: TGCGCCAGCAGCTTGGCCCCTAAAAATGAGCAGTTCTTC; d_call: NA; v_call: TRBV5-1; clone_size: NA; j_call: TRBJ2-1; cdr3_length: 13
cdr3_aa: CASSTRDSNEQFF; cdr3_nt: TGTGCCAGTAGTACCCGGGACAGCAATGAGCAGTTCTTC; d_call: TRBD1; v_call: TRBV19; clone_size: NA; j_call: TRBJ2-1; cdr3_length: 13
cdr3_aa: CATSRDGGDHLHF; cdr3_nt: TGTGCCACCAGCAGAGATGGGGGGGACCATCTCCACTTT; d_call: NA; v_call: TRBV15; clone_size: once; j_call: TRBJ1-6; cdr3_length: 13
cdr3_aa: CASSGSPGTGTDQPQHF; cdr3_nt: TGTGCCAGCAGCGGCAGTCCCGGGACAGGGACGGACCAGCCCCAGCATTTT; d_call: TRBD1; v_call: TRBV9; clone_size: NA; j_call: TRBJ1-5; cdr3_length: 17
cdr3_aa: CASSVGGELHSGNTIYF; cdr3_nt: TGTGCCAGCAGCGTAGGGGGAGAGCTCCACTCTGGAAACACCATATATTTT; d_call: NA; v_call: TRBV9; clone_size: NA; j_call: TRBJ1-3; cdr3_length: 17
cdr3_aa: CASSLAVTTLNEQFF; cdr3_nt: TGTGCCAGCAGCTTAGCGGTGACTACCCTCAATGAGCAGTTCTTC; d_call: NA; v_call: TRBV7-6; clone_size: NA; j_call: TRBJ2-1; cdr3_length: 15
cdr3_aa: CASRYETGNLPAGNTIYF; cdr3_nt: TGCGCCAGCAGGTATGAGACAGGGAATCTACCGGCCGGAAACACCATATATTTT; d_call: TRBD1; v_call: TRBV5-1; clone_size: NA; j_call: TRBJ1-3; cdr3_length: 18
cdr3_aa: CASSGTGRNSGGTDTQYF; cdr3_nt: TGTGCCAGCAGCGGGACAGGTAGAAATTCGGGGGGCACAGATACGCAGTATTTT; d_call: TRBD1; v_call: TRBV27; clone_size: NA; j_call: TRBJ2-3; cdr3_length: 18
cdr3_aa: CAWSPRRDRGNYEQYF; cdr3_nt: TGTGCCTGGAGCCCGCGGCGGGACAGGGGAAACTACGAGCAGTACTTC; d_call: TRBD1; v_call: TRBV30; clone_size: NA; j_call: TRBJ2-7; cdr3_length: 16
cdr3_aa: CASSWDRGGTEAFF; cdr3_nt: TGTGCCAGCAGTTGGGACAGGGGTGGCACTGAAGCTTTCTTT; d_call: TRBD1; v_call: TRBV6-5; clone_size: few; j_call: TRBJ1-1; cdr3_length: 14
cdr3_aa: CASSRTSGKNEQFF; cdr3_nt: TGTGCCAGCAGTCGGACTAGCGGGAAAAATGAGCAGTTCTTC; d_call: TRBD2; v_call: TRBV6-5; clone_size: NA; j_call: TRBJ2-1; cdr3_length: 14
cdr3_aa: CASSDSRGRTQYF; cdr3_nt: TGTGCCAGCAGTGATTCCAGGGGTAGGACCCAGTACTTC; d_call: NA; v_call: TRBV2; clone_size: once; j_call: TRBJ2-5; cdr3_length: 13
cdr3_aa: CASSSRARKRVYEQYF; cdr3_nt: TGTGCCAGCAGTTCACGGGCCCGAAAGAGGGTCTACGAGCAGTACTTC; d_call: NA; v_call: TRBV28; clone_size: NA; j_call: TRBJ2-7; cdr3_length: 16
cdr3_aa: CASSPPGAGGYEQYF; cdr3_nt: TGTGCCAGCAGCCCCCCAGGGGCTGGGGGCTACGAGCAGTACTTC; d_call: NA; v_call: TRBV6-5; clone_size: NA; j_call: TRBJ2-7; cdr3_length: 15
cdr3_aa: CSVARQGANYGYTF; cdr3_nt: TGCAGCGTGGCCCGACAGGGGGCGAACTATGGCTACACCTTC; d_call: TRBD1; v_call: TRBV29-1; clone_size: few; j_call: TRBJ1-2; cdr3_length: 14
cdr3_aa: CASSPSLRVTNEKLFF; cdr3_nt: TGTGCCAGCAGCCCAAGCCTCAGGGTGACTAATGAAAAACTGTTTTTT; d_call: NA; v_call: TRBV7-6; clone_size: NA; j_call: TRBJ1-4; cdr3_length: 16
cdr3_aa: CASSLESGVDEQFF; cdr3_nt: TGTGCCAGCAGTTTAGAGTCCGGGGTGGATGAGCAGTTCTTC; d_call: NA; v_call: TRBV27; clone_size: few; j_call: TRBJ2-1; cdr3_length: 14
cdr3_aa: CASMPAGGRGTQYF; cdr3_nt: TGTGCCAGTATGCCGGCAGGGGGACGTGGTACGCAGTATTTT; d_call: TRBD1; v_call: TRBV19; clone_size: NA; j_call: TRBJ2-3; cdr3_length: 14
cdr3_aa: CASRSESNTEAFF; cdr3_nt: TGCGCCAGCAGAAGTGAGAGTAACACTGAAGCTTTCTTT; d_call: NA; v_call: TRBV5-1; clone_size: once; j_call: TRBJ1-1; cdr3_length: 13
cdr3_aa: CASSLTGGNIQYF; cdr3_nt: TGTGCCAGCAGCTTAACAGGGGGAAACATTCAGTACTTC; d_call: TRBD1; v_call: TRBV11-1; clone_size: NA; j_call: TRBJ2-4; cdr3_length: 13
cdr3_aa: CATSGGTGGDGYTF; cdr3_nt: TGTGCCACCAGCGGTGGGACAGGGGGCGATGGCTACACCTTC; d_call: TRBD1; v_call: TRBV15; clone_size: NA; j_call: TRBJ1-2; cdr3_length: 14
cdr3_aa: CASRSWATTDTQYF; cdr3_nt: TGTGCCAGCAGGTCCTGGGCTACCACAGATACGCAGTATTTT; d_call: NA; v_call: TRBV6-1; clone_size: NA; j_call: TRBJ2-3; cdr3_length: 14
cdr3_aa: CASSLVGLAGHTGELFF; cdr3_nt: TGTGCCAGCAGCTTGGTGGGACTAGCGGGACACACCGGGGAGCTGTTTTTT; d_call: TRBD2; v_call: TRBV5-4; clone_size: NA; j_call: TRBJ2-2; cdr3_length: 17
cdr3_aa: CASSLSDRGKQETQYF; cdr3_nt: TGTGCCAGCAGCTTAAGCGACAGGGGAAAACAAGAGACCCAGTACTTC; d_call: TRBD1; v_call: TRBV5-4; clone_size: NA; j_call: TRBJ2-5; cdr3_length: 16
cdr3_aa: CAWSPLRSRQVYGYTF; cdr3_nt: TGTGCCTGGAGTCCCTTGCGGTCGAGACAGGTCTATGGCTACACCTTC; d_call: NA; v_call: TRBV30; clone_size: NA; j_call: TRBJ1-2; cdr3_length: 16
cdr3_aa: CASSLVRRAF; cdr3_nt: TGTGCCAGCAGCTTGGTGCGCCGCGCCTTC; d_call: NA; v_call: TRBV5-8; clone_size: NA; j_call: TRBJ1-2; cdr3_length: 10
cdr3_aa: CASSSQDYGYTF; cdr3_nt: TGTGCCAGCAGTTCCCAGGACTATGGCTACACCTTC; d_call: NA; v_call: TRBV28; clone_size: NA; j_call: TRBJ1-2; cdr3_length: 12
cdr3_aa: CASSRRQGGPSSYEQYF; cdr3_nt: TGTGCCAGCAGCCGCCGCCAGGGTGGGCCGAGCTCCTACGAGCAGTACTTC; d_call: NA; v_call: TRBV7-9; clone_size: NA; j_call: TRBJ2-7; cdr3_length: 17
cdr3_aa: CASSQERQGGIYNEQFF; cdr3_nt: TGCGCCAGCAGCCAAGAAAGACAGGGGGGAATTTACAATGAGCAGTTCTTC; d_call: TRBD1; v_call: TRBV4-3; clone_size: NA; j_call: TRBJ2-1; cdr3_length: 17
cdr3_aa: CASSPLTGISGYTF; cdr3_nt: TGTGCCAGCAGCCCTCTGACAGGCATCTCTGGCTACACCTTC; d_call: NA; v_call: TRBV9; clone_size: once; j_call: TRBJ1-2; cdr3_length: 14
cdr3_aa: CASSLGLAGMIEQFF; cdr3_nt: TGTGCCAGCAGCTTAGGTCTAGCGGGAATGATTGAGCAGTTCTTC; d_call: TRBD2; v_call: TRBV7-8; clone_size: few; j_call: TRBJ2-1; cdr3_length: 15
cdr3_aa: CASSIRGQPQHF; cdr3_nt: TGTGCCAGTAGTATAAGAGGGCAGCCCCAGCATTTT; d_call: NA; v_call: TRBV19; clone_size: once; j_call: TRBJ1-5; cdr3_length: 12
cdr3_aa: CASSPRGQSMNTEAFF; cdr3_nt: TGTGCCAGCAGTCCACGGGGACAGAGCATGAACACTGAAGCTTTCTTT; d_call: TRBD1; v_call: TRBV7-9; clone_size: NA; j_call: TRBJ1-1; cdr3_length: 16
cdr3_aa: CASSLAGIRTDTQYF; cdr3_nt: TGTGCCAGCAGCTTGGCCGGGATTCGCACAGATACGCAGTATTTT; d_call: NA; v_call: TRBV5-4; clone_size: NA; j_call: TRBJ2-3; cdr3_length: 15
cdr3_aa: CASSSLQDRVNTEAFF; cdr3_nt: TGTGCCAGCTCATCACTTCAGGACAGGGTGAACACTGAAGCTTTCTTT; d_call: TRBD1; v_call: TRBV18; clone_size: NA; j_call: TRBJ1-1; cdr3_length: 16
cdr3_aa: CASSYGVNPGNTIYF; cdr3_nt: TGTGCCAGCAGCTACGGTGTTAACCCTGGAAACACCATATATTTT; d_call: NA; v_call: TRBV9; clone_size: once; j_call: TRBJ1-3; cdr3_length: 15